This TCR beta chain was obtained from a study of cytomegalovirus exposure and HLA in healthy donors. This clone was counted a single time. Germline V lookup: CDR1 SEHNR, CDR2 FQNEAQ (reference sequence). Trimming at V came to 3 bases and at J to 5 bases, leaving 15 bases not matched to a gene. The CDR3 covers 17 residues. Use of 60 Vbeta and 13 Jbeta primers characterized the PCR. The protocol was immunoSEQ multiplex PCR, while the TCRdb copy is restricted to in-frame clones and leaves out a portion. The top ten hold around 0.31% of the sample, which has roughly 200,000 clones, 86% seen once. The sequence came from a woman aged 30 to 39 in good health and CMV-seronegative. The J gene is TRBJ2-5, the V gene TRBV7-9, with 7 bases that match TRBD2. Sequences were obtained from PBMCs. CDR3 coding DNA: TGTGCCAGCAGCTTCAGCCGCACGGGGGGAACGAGGGAGACCCAGTACTTC. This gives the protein CASSFSRTGGTRETQYF. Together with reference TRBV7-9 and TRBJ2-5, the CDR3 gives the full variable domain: DTGVSQNPRHKITKRGQNVTFRCDPISEHNRLYWYRQTLGQGPEFLTYFQNEAQLEKSRLLSDRFSAERPKGSFSTLEIQRTEQGDSAMYLCASSFSRTGGTRETQYFGPGTRLLVL.